These T cell receptor beta chains were read from a single sample in a study of cytomegalovirus exposure and HLA in healthy donors. Assay: immunoSEQ multiplex PCR; the TCRdb copy retains only in-frame clones and omits some. The sample has over 150,000 clones, roughly 67% seen once. The specimen sequenced was PBMCs. These receptors all come from a young woman in good health and CMV-seropositive. Each CDR3 is given with its conserved first and last residue. A D gene is named only where the DNA matches it firmly. Rows may omit the clone size; those that give it use once, few, many or a size class.

CASRRKYRDPGMINEKLFF TGTGCCAGCAGAAGGAAGTACAGGGACCCCGGAATGATTAATGAAAAACTGTTTTTT - - TRBJ1-4 TRBV21-1
CASSPRTSGVQETQYF TGTGCCAGCAGCCCTCGGACTAGCGGGGTTCAAGAGACCCAGTACTTC TRBD2 once TRBJ2-5 TRBV4-2
CASSQELSINYGYTF TGTGCCAGCAGCCAAGAGCTGAGTATTAACTATGGCTACACCTTC - - TRBJ1-2 TRBV4-2
CASSQNSLNLQTGTGRYEQYF TGCGCCAGCAGCCAAAACTCCCTAAACTTACAAACGGGGACAGGGCGTTACGAGCAGTACTTC TRBD1 - TRBJ2-7 TRBV4-1
CSGDRAGEQYF TGCAGTGGGGACAGGGCGGGAGAGCAGTACTTC TRBD1 once TRBJ2-7 TRBV20-1
CASSRTVGGDQPQHF TGCGCCAGCAGCCGGACGGTGGGGGGAGATCAGCCCCAGCATTTT - - TRBJ1-5 TRBV4-3
CASSLTSGEQYF TGTGCCAGCAGCTTAACCTCAGGGGAGCAGTACTTC - - TRBJ2-7 TRBV7-9
CASSLDPSNYGYTF TGTGCCAGCAGCTTAGACCCCAGTAACTATGGCTACACCTTC - few TRBJ1-2 TRBV11-2
CASSLNTGTNTEAFF TGTGCCAGCAGCTTAAATACCGGTACGAACACTGAAGCTTTCTTT - - TRBJ1-1 TRBV11-2
CATSSGQGSLDTQYF TGTGCCACCAGCAGCGGACAGGGGTCTTTAGATACGCAGTATTTT TRBD1 few TRBJ2-3 TRBV15
CASSSGTSKQDEQFF TGTGCCAGCAGTTCCGGGACTAGCAAGCAGGATGAGCAGTTCTTC TRBD2 - TRBJ2-1 TRBV6-6
CASRGGKINSNQPQHF TGTGCCAGCAGGGGGGGGAAGATCAATAGCAATCAGCCCCAGCATTTT - - TRBJ1-5 TRBV2
CASSQRGNSYNEQFF TGTGCCAGCAGCCAAAGGGGCAACTCCTACAATGAGCAGTTCTTC - - TRBJ2-1 TRBV14
CASSGGQSLSGNTIYF TGTGCCAGCTCAGGGGGACAGTCTCTGTCTGGAAACACCATATATTTT TRBD1 few TRBJ1-3 TRBV18
CASSVGSGMGTEAFF TGTGCCAGCAGCGTAGGAAGCGGTATGGGCACTGAAGCTTTCTTT - - TRBJ1-1 TRBV9
CATTRQGDSPLHF TGTGCCACTACGAGACAGGGTGATTCACCCCTCCACTTT TRBD1 - TRBJ1-6 TRBV28
CASTRRDRDTGELFF TGTGCCAGTACTAGGAGGGACAGGGACACCGGGGAGCTGTTTTTT TRBD1 - TRBJ2-2 TRBV19
CASTPFGQINEKLFF TGTGCCAGTACCCCATTTGGACAAATTAATGAAAAACTGTTTTTT - - TRBJ1-4 TRBV19
CASSLAQGRYGYTF TGCGCCAGCAGCTTGGCTCAGGGAAGGTATGGCTACACCTTC - - TRBJ1-2 TRBV5-1
CASSQEQGAGDQPQHF TGTGCCAGCAGCCAAGAGCAGGGGGCGGGAGATCAGCCCCAGCATTTT TRBD1 - TRBJ1-5 TRBV4-2
CASSPGTGSYNEQFF TGTGCCAGCTCACCCGGGACTGGCTCCTACAATGAGCAGTTCTTC - few TRBJ2-1 TRBV18
CASSPTRASEQFF TGTGCCAGCAGCCCGACCAGGGCATCTGAGCAGTTCTTC - - TRBJ2-1 TRBV7-3
CASSPRVGPGAYGYTF TGTGCCAGCAGCCCAAGGGTGGGGCCAGGAGCCTATGGCTACACCTTC - - TRBJ1-2 TRBV7-2
CASGLSPYEQYF TGTGCCAGCGGTCTGAGCCCCTACGAGCAGTACTTC - - TRBJ2-7 TRBV6-6
CASSPDRDVGRAFF TGTGCCAGCAGCCCCGACAGGGACGTAGGGCGGGCTTTCTTT TRBD1 - TRBJ1-1 TRBV6-5
CATSRTQPTDTQYF TGTGCCACCAGCAGAACACAGCCCACAGATACGCAGTATTTT - - TRBJ2-3 TRBV15
CATASGGSTDTQYF TGTGCCACAGCTAGCGGGGGAAGCACAGATACGCAGTATTTT TRBD2 - TRBJ2-3 TRBV15
CASSLSWGTDYGYTF TGTGCCAGCAGCTTGTCCTGGGGCACTGACTATGGCTACACCTTC - - TRBJ1-2 TRBV5-5
CASSLTALANYNEQFF TGCGCCAGCAGCTTGACTGCACTAGCCAACTACAATGAGCAGTTCTTC - - TRBJ2-1 TRBV5-1
CASSQGWTGVEETQYF TGCGCCAGCAGCCAAGGATGGACAGGCGTTGAAGAGACCCAGTACTTC TRBD1 - TRBJ2-5 TRBV4-3
CASSTRTGLLSEAFF TGTGCCAGCAGCACCCGGACAGGGCTACTCTCCGAAGCTTTCTTT TRBD1 - TRBJ1-1 TRBV7-9
CASSLGGRKDSYTF TGTGCCAGCAGTTTAGGGGGCAGGAAAGACAGCTACACCTTC - once TRBJ1-2 TRBV27
CASRKTDRAYEQYF TGCGCCAGCAGAAAGACGGACAGGGCCTACGAGCAGTACTTC TRBD1 - TRBJ2-7 TRBV10-1
CASSARGNSNQPQHF TGTGCCAGCAGCGCCAGAGGAAATAGCAATCAGCCCCAGCATTTT - - TRBJ1-5 TRBV9
CASSPRGGSTNYGYTF TGCGCCAGCAGCCCAAGGGGGGGATCAACTAACTATGGCTACACCTTC - - TRBJ1-2 TRBV5-1
CASSPLFEAFF TGTGCCAGCAGCCCTCTTTTTGAAGCTTTCTTT - - TRBJ1-1 TRBV7-9
CAWSGGQGLQETQYF TGTGCCTGGAGTGGCGGACAGGGACTCCAAGAGACCCAGTACTTC TRBD1 - TRBJ2-5 TRBV30
CASSLRDREETQYF TGTGCCAGCAGCCTGCGGGACAGGGAGGAGACCCAGTACTTC TRBD1 few TRBJ2-5 TRBV4-2
CATSRASRLAGPDTQYF TGTGCCACCAGCAGAGCATCGCGACTAGCGGGGCCAGATACGCAGTATTTT TRBD2 - TRBJ2-3 TRBV15
CAWSPGTEGEKLFF TGTGCCTGGAGTCCCGGGACAGAGGGTGAAAAACTGTTTTTT TRBD1 - TRBJ1-4 TRBV30
CASSAGPAVTAHSPLHF TGCGCCAGCAGCGCGGGCCCCGCAGTTACGGCTCATTCACCCCTCCACTTT - - TRBJ1-6 TRBV4-1
CASRPEAGTGRHYGYTF TGTGCCAGTAGGCCCGAAGCCGGGACAGGGAGGCACTATGGCTACACCTTC TRBD1 - TRBJ1-2 TRBV19
CASRPSGGDRRTQYF TGTGCCAGTAGACCTAGCGGGGGGGATCGTCGAACGCAGTATTTT TRBD2 - TRBJ2-3 TRBV19
CASSPDRGKTGELFF TGTGCCAGCAGCCCAGACAGGGGGAAAACCGGGGAGCTGTTTTTT TRBD1 - TRBJ2-2 TRBV7-9
CASSGGTTSPQHF TGTGCCAGCAGTGGCGGGACGACTTCACCCCAGCATTTT - - TRBJ1-5 TRBV6-1
CASSDLQGGWTEAFF TGTGCCAGCAGTGACCTACAGGGGGGATGGACTGAAGCTTTCTTT TRBD1 once TRBJ1-1 TRBV27
CASSRQGTPEAFF TGTGCCAGTAGTAGACAGGGTACCCCTGAAGCTTTCTTT TRBD1 - TRBJ1-1 TRBV19
CASSLHSPSGGAETGELFF TGTGCCAGCAGCTTACACAGCCCTAGCGGGGGGGCCGAAACCGGGGAGCTGTTTTTT TRBD2 - TRBJ2-2 TRBV7-9
CASSQMGGDAFF TGTGCCAGCAGCCAGATGGGGGGGGATGCTTTCTTT - - TRBJ1-1 TRBV4-2
CATTTGDYYNEQFF TGTGCCACCACGACAGGGGACTACTACAATGAGCAGTTCTTC - - TRBJ2-1 TRBV15
CASRSGTGVFQPQHF TGTGCCAGCAGGTCCGGGACAGGGGTGTTTCAGCCCCAGCATTTT TRBD1 - TRBJ1-5 TRBV7-2
CASSFGEGYRLASFF TGTGCCAGCAGCTTCGGTGAGGGTTACCGGCTCGCATCTTTCTTT - - TRBJ1-1 TRBV7-2
CASSLAGQGAAFF TGTGCCAGCAGCTTAGCAGGGCAGGGGGCGGCTTTCTTT TRBD1 - TRBJ1-1 TRBV7-8
CSVVRGQDTGELFF TGCAGCGTTGTCAGGGGGCAGGACACCGGGGAGCTGTTTTTT TRBD1 - TRBJ2-2 TRBV29-1
CASSVGQGGSGNTIYF TGTGCCAGCAGTGTGGGACAGGGGGGCTCTGGAAACACCATATATTTT TRBD1 - TRBJ1-3 TRBV2
CASSGGEGEKLFF TGCGCCAGCAGTGGGGGGGAAGGTGAAAAACTGTTTTTT - - TRBJ1-4 TRBV10-1
CASSLSRTSFQGQYF TGTGCCAGCAGCTTATCACGGACTTCCTTCCAAGGGCAGTACTTC - - TRBJ2-7 TRBV7-2
CASSLDPGYGYTF TGTGCCAGCAGCTTAGATCCAGGATATGGCTACACCTTC - - TRBJ1-2 TRBV11-2
CASSRESGSYNEQFF TGTGCCAGCTCACGCGAATCGGGGTCCTACAATGAGCAGTTCTTC - - TRBJ2-1 TRBV18
CASSFQGSNTEAFF TGTGCCAGCAGCTTTCAGGGGTCTAACACTGAAGCTTTCTTT - - TRBJ1-1 TRBV6-1